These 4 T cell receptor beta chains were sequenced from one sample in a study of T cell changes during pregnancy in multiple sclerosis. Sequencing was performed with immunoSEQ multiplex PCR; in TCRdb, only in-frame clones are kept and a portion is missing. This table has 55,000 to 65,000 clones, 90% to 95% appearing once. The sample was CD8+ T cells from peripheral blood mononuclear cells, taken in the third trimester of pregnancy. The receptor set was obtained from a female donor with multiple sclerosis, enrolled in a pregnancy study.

This CDR3 is CASSPWTGGFPEAFF. The CDR3 region has the DNA TGCGCCAGCAGCCCCTGGACAGGGGGCTTTCCTGAAGCTTTCTTT. The J gene is TRBJ1-1, the V gene TRBV4-1; TRBD1 matches at 11 bases. Germline V gene data show CDR1 as MGHRA and CDR2 as YSYEKL. Germline trimming cut 4 bases from V and 6 bases from J; bases unmatched to any gene: 7. This CDR3 has 15 amino acids.

The CDR3: CASSDGGFTPLHF. CDR3 nucleotide sequence: TGTGCCAGCAGCGATGGAGGGTTTACACCCCTCCACTTT. The chain joins TRBV5-6 to TRBJ1-6; D unresolved. The CDR3 totals 13 residues. The V end was cut by 4 bases, the J end by 11 bases, with 13 bases between. The germline V gene encodes CDR1 SGHDT and CDR2 YYEEEE.

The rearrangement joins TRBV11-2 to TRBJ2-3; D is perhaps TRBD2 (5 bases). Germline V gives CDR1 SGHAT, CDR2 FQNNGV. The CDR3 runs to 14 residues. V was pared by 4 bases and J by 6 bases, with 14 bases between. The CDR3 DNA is TGTGCCAGCAGCTCTCGACTCGGGGAGGATACGCAGTATTTT. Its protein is CASSSRLGEDTQYF.

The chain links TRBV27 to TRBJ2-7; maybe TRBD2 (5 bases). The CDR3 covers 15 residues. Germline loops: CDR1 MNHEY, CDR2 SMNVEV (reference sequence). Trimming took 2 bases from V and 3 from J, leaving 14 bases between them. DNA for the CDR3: TGTGCCAGCAGTTTAGCGGACTCATCAATCTACGAGCAGTACTTC. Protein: CASSLADSSIYEQYF.